This T cell receptor (beta chain) was sequenced for a study of OX40 agonist ivuxolimab in advanced cancers. The data were produced by immunoSEQ multiplex PCR, yet TCRdb's version contains in-frame clones alone and is incomplete. The table shows 80,000 to 100,000 clones, with 94% occurring only once. Germline assignment: CDR1 SGHDT and CDR2 YYEEEE. Germline trimming cut 2 bases from V and 6 bases from J; bases unmatched to any gene: 16. The length of the CDR3 is 17 residues. Sequencing used CD4+ or CD8+ T cells sorted from blood, obtained in a trial of the OX40 agonist ivuxolimab. This chain connects TRBV5-6 to TRBJ2-7, with 8 bases lining up with TRBD1. This TCR derives from an adult with an advanced solid tumor such as melanoma, head and neck, liver or kidney cancer. CDR3 sequence: CASSLSTGGSSLSEQYF. CDR3 bases: TGTGCCAGCAGCTTAAGCACAGGGGGGTCATCCCTGAGCGAGCAGTACTTC.